This TCR beta chain is from a study of blood T cell repertoires in COVID-19. At the level of the study: COVID-19 samples collected from the United States, Italy and Spain covered acute and convalescent phases. The cDNA or gDNA used as material had been derived from T cells, B-cell-depleted T cells, or PBMCs.

Original analysis: Amplifying reference gene primers gave estimates of nucleated cell counts. Profiled with immunoSEQ multiplex PCR; TCRdb holds only in-frame clones, not every one. V and J calls plus clone size are reproduced from that table; the DNA served to infer D and trimming. The table lists roughly 38,000 clones, over 65% of them singletons, with 2% in the top ten. V trimming: 4 bases; J trimming: 3 bases; junction bases outside the gene matches: 6. The CDR3 runs 16 residues. Germline assignment: CDR1 LNHDA and CDR2 SQIVND (reference sequence). Sequencing was performed on peripheral blood. The receptor's source is a man aged 55-75 years with active COVID-19. The chain is built from TRBV19 and TRBJ2-5; 12 nucleotides match TRBD2. As DNA, the CDR3 is TGTGCCAGTAGTACTAGCGGGGGGGCTCCGAAAGAGACCCAGTACTTC. Its translation: CASSTSGGAPKETQYF.